The clone carrying this T cell receptor beta chain came up a few times. Its antigen is unidentified. Trimming took 3 bases from V and 2 from J, leaving 11 bases between them. From germline, CDR1 is SEHNR and CDR2 FQNEAQ (reference sequence). CDR3 length: 15 amino acids. This sample stems from a study of response to subunit inactivated influenza vaccine. General study results and limits: Each seasonal flu vaccination may recruit only limited new T cells, authors suggested.

Using its own MiXCR run on the RT-PCR reads, TCRdb lists one record per CDR3 protein. The data show a few hundred thousand distinct CDR3 sequences, with 6.5% to 8% seen just once and roughly 14% held by the top ten. The V and J genes are TRBV7-9 and TRBJ2-4, with D unresolved. This TCR was recovered from a man in his fifties or sixties who received an inactivated influenza vaccine. This material consisted of PBMCs from blood, taken roughly 24 months after vaccination. DNA for the CDR3: TGTGCCAGCAGCTTTTCCACAGACACCAAAAACATTCAGTACTTC. Translation gives CASSFSTDTKNIQYF.